This TCR beta chain was recorded in a study of blood T cell repertoires in COVID-19. TCRdb keeps only in-frame clones here, not all; method: immunoSEQ multiplex PCR. This table has about 97,000 clones, around 87% appearing once. This CDR3 spans 14 amino acids. The germline V and J ends were trimmed by 2 bases and 4 bases, with 11 bases remaining between them. Germline V gives CDR1 LGHDT, CDR2 YNNKEL (reference sequence). The gene calls are TRBV3-1 (or the pseudogene TRBV3-2) and TRBJ1-2; TRBD1 is a possible D gene (6 bases). Material: peripheral blood. The sequence was obtained from a human donor in a cohort sampled during active COVID-19. The CDR3 protein is CASSQPGHLYGYTF. In nucleotides, the CDR3 is TGTGCCAGCAGCCAACCGGGACACCTCTATGGCTACACCTTC.